Described below is a single T cell receptor (beta chain) sequence and its context. This clonotype came up a few times. No cognate antigen has been identified for it. Within one base of it there is no much larger clone, and no base qualities were kept. The CDR3 sequence holds 14 residues, the cysteine and phenylalanine included. Only the CDR3 part of the read is kept: 42 bases, read in frame from the first base. V is shortened by 4 bases, J by 6 bases, and the region joining them spans 15 bases. According to the germline V gene, CDR1 reads KGHDR and CDR2 reads SFDVKD. The data are from a study of blood T cells in healthy people across ages (dated by TCRdb to the mid-2010s). Some background on the complete study: In model experiments, template switching captured about one uniquely barcoded TCR beta cDNA molecule for every two T cells. Using deep sequencing normalized with unique cDNA molecular identifiers, the study measured how TCR beta repertoire diversity changes with age. The study analyzed two additional independent replicas of 1 million unique cDNA reads from the same blood draw for two donors, one aged 18 to 30 and one aged 80 or older. The donors were split into four age groups: young (average around 15 years), middle-aged (nearly 40), aged (approximately 59) and long-lived (about 82). The research as a whole found: Since profiling was done on bulk unsorted PBMCs, naive and antigen-experienced compartments could not be conclusively compared. The percentage of naive T cells measured by flow cytometry correlated strongly with observed TCR beta diversity. Observed TCR beta diversity per million T cells fell roughly linearly with age, and a significant reduction was already apparent by age roughly 40. Donor CMV infection status was unknown, potentially confounding age-related changes in expanded clonotypes. The long-lived group showed more naive CD4+ T cells, fewer expanded clones and increased TCR diversity than the aged group, suggesting age selection. Estimates of total diversity from one million sequenced T cells were regarded as lower bounds and underestimates.

Donors were about 36 systemically healthy Caucasian individuals from Russia aged roughly 6 to 100 years. Each donor gave 8 to 10 milliliters of peripheral blood, drawn into EDTA-treated Vacutainer tubes. Ficoll-Paque density-gradient centrifugation was used to isolate PBMCs, with at least 6.5 million per sample. Trizol reagent was used to extract total RNA from the PBMCs, yielding at least 5.5 micrograms per sample. Naive CD45RAhigh/CD27high T cell percentages were measured by flow cytometry on a PBMC aliquot from every donor. The library was produced with 5' RACE. TCRdb lists the instrument as Illumina HiSeq 2500. A second PCR of about 6 to 11 cycles was run with a J-beta primer mix and a sample-barcoded 5' primer. A template-switch 5' adaptor carrying 12 random nucleotides introduced a unique molecular identifier onto each TCR beta cDNA molecule. At least 2.5 million CDR3-containing paired-end reads were obtained from each sample. First-strand cDNA synthesis was performed from all RNA using the Mint cDNA synthesis kit, with priming by a TRBC-specific oligonucleotide. Following uracil-DNA glycosylase treatment, a first 18-cycle PCR with universal primers M1SS and BC2_uni_R was performed on all cDNA. Turning to the authors' computational methods: Each sample was normalized by randomly selecting 1 million high-quality reads, each carrying a distinct molecular identifier. Instead of being binned into consensus sequences, reads with shared molecular identifiers were discarded. CDR3 identification, clonotype clustering and error correction used MiTCR with a Q25 quality threshold and the strictest error-elimination algorithm. Lower-bound total TCR beta diversity was estimated with a nonparametric unseen species model using Euler transformation. TCRdb reprocessed the public reads (quality trimming at Q25 with fastp, clone calling with MiXCR) and kept in-frame beta chains. Rows matching on CDR3 protein sequence are summarized as one entry with the most common DNA and genes. The V and J calls were not made by the authors but by TCRdb's processing. The sample records about 560,000 distinct CDR3 sequences, about 28% of which are singletons. Approximately 3.6% of the sample goes to the ten largest clones.

These data were also reused for a study on T cells of mothers and their children. The second source states: Nine systemically healthy Caucasian individuals, comprising three mothers and their six children, were included as donors. cDNA synthesis used all of the extracted RNA, with approximately 1.4 ug of RNA in each 15 ul reaction. In the second PCR, the M1S primer added sample barcodes and 2-4 random nucleotides. Over 8.5 million TCR beta CDR3 reads were obtained for each mother, and 2.5 million to 3 million reads were obtained for each child. Thymic selection similarly shapes TCR recombination output in related and unrelated pairs, with minor effect from inherited differences. Normalized repertoire overlap was always found to be slightly, but never significantly, higher in related mother-child pairs than in unrelated mother-child pairs. No persistent microchimeric T cell clones were detected, at a sensitivity of approximately 100 clones per million clonotypes. The study used deep NGS to compare TCR beta repertoires of mothers and children, seeking features distinguishing related mother-child pairs from unrelated individuals. The mean age was approximately 41 +/- 4 years for the mothers and approximately 11 +/- 4 years for the children. After adapter ligation with NEBNext reagents, the libraries were sequenced on Illumina HiSeq 2000 with 100+100 nt paired-end reads. To prevent cross-contamination, the mother and child libraries were prepared a month apart and were sequenced in separate runs. Each donor had between 500,000 and 2,000,000 distinct TCR beta clonotypes identified. Naive TCR beta clonotypes were estimated from low-frequency clonotypes matched to each donor's FACS-determined naive share, without sorting.

This TCR derives from a boy aged 2 to 9 in good health. The sequence is built from TRBV24-1 and TRBJ2-7, with the D assignment possibly TRBD1 or TRBD2, given 5 matching bases for each. Sequenced: blood. The DNA is TGTGCCACCAGTGACGAGGGGAAAGGCCTCGAGCAGTACTTC. The resulting protein is CATSDEGKGLEQYF.